Each of the 28 T cell receptor beta chains below was sequenced from the same sample in a study of blood T cell repertoires in COVID-19. The method was immunoSEQ multiplex PCR; TCRdb's version includes in-frame clones alone and lacks a portion of them. Among fewer than 250,000 clones listed, roughly 83% were seen once. Sequencing was performed on PBMCs or T cells enriched from blood (not recorded which). The receptors here all came from a woman in her 30s who had recovered from COVID-19.

Here the CDR3 DNA reads TGTGCCAGCAGCTTGGAACAGGGGGCGTACAATGAGCAGTTCTTC. It yields the protein CASSLEQGAYNEQFF. The chain joins TRBV5-8 to TRBJ2-1; TRBD1 agrees at 9 bases. The CDR3 has 15 residues. Germline V CDR1 and CDR2: SGHTS, YDEGEE. Trimming removed 0 bases from V and 4 bases from J; junction bases left unmatched: 2.

This clone showed up just once. V and J are TRBV5-6 and TRBJ1-5; the match to TRBD1 covers 7 bases. The germline V gene encodes CDR1 SGHDT and CDR2 YYEEEE. Trimming at V came to 2 bases and at J to 3 bases, leaving 8 bases not matched to a gene. The CDR3 contains 16 residues. CDR3 coding DNA: TGTGCCAGCAGCTTCGGGGACAGAATGTCCAATCAGCCCCAGCATTTT. As protein: CASSFGDRMSNQPQHF.

This clone was found a few times. The V and J genes are TRBV7-9 and TRBJ2-3, with 7 positions matching TRBD1. V lost 5 bases and J lost 2; bases outside the gene matches: 7. This CDR3 comprises 15 residues. The V gene's germline CDR1 is SEHNR and CDR2 FQNEAQ (reference sequence). The DNA of the CDR3 is TGTGCCAGCAGCCGCCCGGGACAGCCCACAGATACGCAGTATTTT. Residues: CASSRPGQPTDTQYF.

This chain joins TRBV5-1 and TRBJ2-1, with 11 bases identical to TRBD1. Trimming removed 3 bases from V and 6 bases from J; junction bases left unmatched: 14. Germline V lookup: CDR1 SGHRS, CDR2 YFSETQ. The CDR3 loop spans 18 amino acids. CDR3 DNA: TGCGCCAGCAGCTCCGGGAAAAATGCCGGGACAGGGGGCAATGAGCAGTTCTTC. Residues: CASSSGKNAGTGGNEQFF.

In DNA form, the CDR3 reads TGTGCCAGCAGCCCCCCAGGCGGGCGTAATTCACCCCTCCACTTT. It encodes CASSPPGGRNSPLHF. The chain combines TRBV4-2 with TRBJ1-6; D is unresolved. Germline lookup yields CDR1 LGHNA and CDR2 YNFKEQ. The CDR3 extends over 15 amino acids. Trimming shortened V by 4 bases and J by 6 bases, and 13 bases separated the two germline ends.

V is TRBV18 and J is TRBJ2-5, with D possibly being TRBD2 (5 bases). The CDR3 totals 16 residues. Trimming took off 0 bases at V and 5 bases at J, with 16 bases between the two ends. Germline-derived CDR1 and CDR2 are KGHSH and LQKENI. This CDR3 is CASSPPAPGIRETQYF. The CDR3 DNA sequence: TGTGCCAGCTCACCACCTGCTCCGGGGATTCGGGAGACCCAGTACTTC.

The chain joins TRBV13 to TRBJ2-1; D not certain. Per the germline V gene, CDR1 is PRHDT and CDR2 is FYEKMQ (reference sequence). V lost 3 bases, J lost 6 bases, and 6 bases lay in between. This CDR3 comprises 12 residues. The CDR3, as DNA: TGTGCCAGCAGCTTTGCCAGCAATGAGCAGTTCTTC. As protein: CASSFASNEQFF.

This sequence joins TRBV2 and TRBJ2-3; 7 bases align to TRBD2. The CDR3 totals 15 residues. The junction had 8 bases not matched to a gene; V was cut back by 4 bases and J by 4 bases. Germline V gives CDR1 SNHLY, CDR2 FYNNEI. CDR3 in amino acids: CASSGGRAFADTQYF. In DNA form, the CDR3 reads TGTGCCAGCAGTGGGGGGAGGGCCTTCGCAGATACGCAGTATTTT.

The rearrangement links TRBV29-1 to TRBJ1-2, with no clear D. V dropped 0 bases and J dropped 4 bases, with 12 bases sitting between them. The germline V gene has CDR1 SQVTM and CDR2 ANQGSEA. The CDR3 loop spans 14 amino acids. CDR3 nucleotides: TGCAGCGTTGAAGATCCTGAGGTGGCCTATGGCTACACCTTC. Translating gives CSVEDPEVAYGYTF.

The chain combines TRBV19 with TRBJ1-6, with a possible D match to TRBD1 (5 bases). The CDR3 has 14 residues. V was pared by 6 bases and J by 7 bases, with 13 bases between. CDR1 and CDR2 (germline): LNHDA, SQIVND (reference sequence). The CDR3 coding sequence is TGTGCCAGTAGCCTTGAATCAGGGAATTCACCCCTCCACTTT. As protein: CASSLESGNSPLHF.

This sequence joins TRBV5-1 and TRBJ2-3, with 10 bases that match TRBD1. This CDR3 has 14 residues. J lost 6 bases, V lost 3 bases, and 4 bases had no gene match. Germline values: CDR1 SGHRS, CDR2 YFSETQ. CDR3 in DNA: TGCGCCAGCAGCTCTGGACAGGGGGGGGATACGCAGTATTTT. Its translation is CASSSGQGGDTQYF.

The chain is built from TRBV10-1 and TRBJ2-3; D is undetermined. The CDR3 is 15 amino acids. CDR1 is WNHNN, CDR2 SYGVQD, per germline (reference sequence). The V and J ends lost 5 bases and 0 bases respectively, with 12 bases between them. The chain's CDR3 is CASSPDNPSTDTQYF. The DNA of the CDR3 is TGCGCCAGCAGTCCAGACAACCCTAGCACAGATACGCAGTATTTT.

The chain uses TRBV5-1 and TRBJ2-1; 7 positions agree with TRBD2. The CDR3 is 16 amino acids. Germline lookup yields CDR1 SGHRS and CDR2 YFSETQ. V was pared by 1 base and J by 4 bases, with 8 bases of the junction left unmatched. The CDR3 DNA follows: TGCGCCAGCAGCTTGAATTCGGGGGGATTATACAATGAGCAGTTCTTC. This gives the protein CASSLNSGGLYNEQFF.

The chain recombines TRBV4-1 with TRBJ1-5; 10 bases match TRBD1. In germline, CDR1 is MGHRA, CDR2 YSYEKL. The CDR3 is made up of 17 amino acids. After removal of 0 bases from V and 7 bases from J, the junction contained 9 bases not matched to a gene. The CDR3 here is CASSQEGSDRGSQPQHF. For the CDR3, the DNA is TGCGCCAGCAGCCAAGAAGGATCGGACAGGGGGAGCCAGCCCCAGCATTTT.

Comments on this clone: Relative to the germline gene, one junction end is altered; a read error may explain this. This CDR3 is CASSLGTSASHEQYF. The CDR3 bases are TGTGCCAGCAGCTTAGGGACTAGCGCCTCCCACGAGCAGTACTTC. The chain joins TRBV28 to TRBJ2-7; 10 nucleotides align to TRBD2. The CDR3 covers 15 residues. Germline V gene data show CDR1 as MDHEN and CDR2 as SYDVKM.

The chain recombines TRBV6-2 or TRBV6-3 with TRBJ1-5; no definite D call. This CDR3 has 15 amino acids. Per germline, CDR1 MNHEY and CDR2 SVGEGT. V was cut by 2 bases and J by 3 bases, with 11 bases left in between. The CDR3, as DNA: TGTGCCAGCAGTTACGCGCAGGCACCCAATCAGCCCCAGCATTTT. Translation gives CASSYAQAPNQPQHF.

V gene TRBV10-3 combines with J gene TRBJ1-6; D unclear. CDR1 is ENHRY, CDR2 SYGVKD, per germline. The CDR3 runs to 14 residues. Trimming cost V 0 bases and J 5 bases, with 5 bases left between them. CDR3 sequence reads: CAISESRDNSPLHF. Written as DNA, the CDR3 is TGTGCCATCAGTGAGTCCCGGGATAATTCACCCCTCCACTTT.

J is TRBJ2-7 and V is TRBV7-2, with TRBD2 as a possible D gene (6 bases). Germline V gives CDR1 SGHTA, CDR2 FQGNSA. V lost 4 bases and J lost 2, with 9 bases in between. There are 13 residues in the CDR3. The CDR3 bases are TGTGCCAGCAGCTCGCGGGACGCCTACGAGCAGTACGTC. Translating it yields CASSSRDAYEQYV.

The V call is TRBV6-5, the J call TRBJ2-7, with TRBD1 matching 8 bases. Trimming took 5 bases from V and 0 from J; bases not matched to a gene: 3. The CDR3 totals 14 residues. Germline V gives CDR1 MNHEY, CDR2 SVGAGI. The CDR3 nucleotides are TGTGCCAGCAGTCGGGACAGGCGCTCCTACGAGCAGTACGTC. Protein sequence: CASSRDRRSYEQYV.

The J gene is TRBJ1-4, the V gene TRBV24-1; D is undetermined. V dropped 2 bases and J dropped 0 bases, with 9 bases sitting between them. The CDR3 totals 16 residues. CDR1 and CDR2 from the germline V gene are KGHDR and SFDVKD. CDR3 sequence (DNA): TGTGCCACCAGTGATTCCGGGTCAGCAACTAATGAAAAACTGTTTTTT. As protein: CATSDSGSATNEKLFF.

The genes are TRBV18 and TRBJ1-2; 8 positions match TRBD1. The CDR3 runs to 14 residues. The germline CDR1 and CDR2 sequences are KGHSH and LQKENI. The V and J ends lost 3 bases and 4 bases, in that order; junction bases with no gene match: 4. The CDR3 here is CASSPTGVGYGYTF. The CDR3 DNA follows: TGTGCCAGCTCACCGACAGGGGTCGGCTATGGCTACACCTTC.

This chain connects TRBV3-1 (or the pseudogene TRBV3-2) to TRBJ2-3; no firm D call. This CDR3 contains 11 residues. From germline, CDR1 is LGHDT and CDR2 YNNKEL (reference sequence). Trimming shortened V by 3 bases and J by 8 bases, and 6 bases separated the two germline ends. The CDR3 DNA reads as TGTGCCAGCAGCCATGAGGTTACGCAGTATTTT. Amino acid sequence: CASSHEVTQYF.

This clone has ten or more counts. This chain connects TRBV19 to TRBJ2-1; 8 bases align to TRBD2. The CDR3 spans 18 residues. Germline V gives CDR1 LNHDA, CDR2 SQIVND (reference sequence). V was clipped by 7 bases and J by 0 bases; unmatched bases: 14. As DNA, the CDR3 is TGTGCCAGTACCCCTCGGATCGGGAGGGGATTCTCCTACAATGAGCAGTTCTTC. Amino acids: CASTPRIGRGFSYNEQFF.

This clone was counted only a few times. J is TRBJ1-2 and V is TRBV18; 9 bases are shared with TRBD1. The CDR3 extends over 14 amino acids. Per germline, CDR1 KGHSH and CDR2 LQKENI. V lost 3 bases and J lost 7; bases outside the gene matches: 6. CDR3 region: CASSPTGTGTGYTF. The CDR3, as DNA: TGTGCCAGCTCACCGACCGGGACAGGGACTGGCTACACCTTC. The variable domain in full, with the rest retrieved from reference TRBV18 and TRBJ1-2, is NAGVMQNPRHLVRRRGQEARLRCSPMKGHSHVYWYRQLPEEGLKFMVYLQKENIIDESGMPKERFSAEFPKEGPSILRIQQVVRGDSAAYFCASSPTGTGTGYTFGSGTRLTVV.

The rearrangement joins TRBV19 to TRBJ2-7; 7 bases line up with TRBD2. J was trimmed by 0 bases and V by 6 bases; bases with no gene match: 5. The CDR3 runs to 14 residues. The germline V gene has CDR1 LNHDA and CDR2 SQIVND (reference sequence). The CDR3 nucleotides read TGTGCCAGTAGCGGCCTAGCGGCCTCCTACGAGCAGTACTTC. This translates into CASSGLAASYEQYF.

The V gene is TRBV28, the J gene TRBJ2-7; 11 nucleotides align to TRBD1. The CDR3 contains 15 residues. Germline CDR1 and CDR2: MDHEN and SYDVKM. V dropped 10 bases and J dropped 1; count of bases not matched to a gene: 9. The CDR3 region is CATPSDRGHSYEQYV. Written as DNA, the CDR3 is TGTGCCACCCCCTCGGACAGGGGGCATTCCTACGAGCAGTACGTC.

The J gene is TRBJ2-1, the V gene TRBV7-3; 16 bases fit TRBD2. The CDR3 is made up of 19 amino acids. V lost 5 bases and J lost 4; bases outside the gene matches: 11. Germline lookup yields CDR1 SGHTA and CDR2 FQGTGA. The CDR3 nucleotides read TGTGCCAGCAGCCCAAGCGGGACTAGCGGGAGGGCCTCTTACAATGAGCAGTTCTTC. It translates to CASSPSGTSGRASYNEQFF.

The count of this clone is one. CDR3 sequence: CASSWDRGGDTEAFF. The CDR3 DNA follows: TGTGCCAGCAGCTGGGACCGGGGCGGGGACACTGAAGCTTTCTTT. The chain has TRBV7-2 and TRBJ1-1; TRBD1 might be the D (5 bases). The CDR3 contains 15 residues. V gave up 4 bases and J gave up 3 bases, with 15 bases separating them. Germline lookup yields CDR1 SGHTA and CDR2 FQGNSA.